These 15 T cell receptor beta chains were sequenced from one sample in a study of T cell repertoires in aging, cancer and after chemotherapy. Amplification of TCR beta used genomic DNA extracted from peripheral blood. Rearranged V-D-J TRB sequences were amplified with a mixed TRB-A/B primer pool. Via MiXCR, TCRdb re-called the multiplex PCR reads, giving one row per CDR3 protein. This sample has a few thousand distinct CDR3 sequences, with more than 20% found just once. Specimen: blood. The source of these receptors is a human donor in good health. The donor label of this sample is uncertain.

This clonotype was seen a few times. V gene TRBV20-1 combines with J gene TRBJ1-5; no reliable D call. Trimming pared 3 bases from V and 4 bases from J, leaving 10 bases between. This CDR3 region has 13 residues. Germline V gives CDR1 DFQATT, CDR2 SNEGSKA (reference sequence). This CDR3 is CSASSISNQPQHF. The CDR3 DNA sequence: TGCAGTGCTAGCTCTATTTCTAATCAGCCCCAGCATTTT.

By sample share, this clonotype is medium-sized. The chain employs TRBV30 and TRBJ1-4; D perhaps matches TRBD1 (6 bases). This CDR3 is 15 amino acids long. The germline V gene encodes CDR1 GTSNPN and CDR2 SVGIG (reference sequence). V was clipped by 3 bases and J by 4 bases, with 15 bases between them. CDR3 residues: CAWSGQGGLNEKLFF. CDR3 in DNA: TGTGCCTGGAGCGGTCAAGGGGGGCTTAATGAAAAACTGTTTTTT.

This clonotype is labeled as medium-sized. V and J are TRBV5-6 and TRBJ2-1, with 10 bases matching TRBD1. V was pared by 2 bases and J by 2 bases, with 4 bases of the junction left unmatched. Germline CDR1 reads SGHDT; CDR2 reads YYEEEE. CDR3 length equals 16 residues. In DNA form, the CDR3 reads TGTGCCAGCAGCTTTCGTGGGACAGGGGCCTACAATGAGCAGTTCTTC. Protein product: CASSFRGTGAYNEQFF.

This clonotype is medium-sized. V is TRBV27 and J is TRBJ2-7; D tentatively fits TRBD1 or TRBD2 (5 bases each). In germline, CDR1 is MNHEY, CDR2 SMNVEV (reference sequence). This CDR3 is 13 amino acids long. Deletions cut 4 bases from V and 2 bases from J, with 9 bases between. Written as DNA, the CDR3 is TGTGCCAGCAGTTACGGGGCCCCCTACGAGCAGTACTTC. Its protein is CASSYGAPYEQYF.

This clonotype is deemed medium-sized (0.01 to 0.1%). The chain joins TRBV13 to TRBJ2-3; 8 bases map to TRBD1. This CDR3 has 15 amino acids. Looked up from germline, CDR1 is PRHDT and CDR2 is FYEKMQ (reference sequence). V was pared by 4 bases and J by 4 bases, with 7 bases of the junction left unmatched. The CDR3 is CASSSRTGSADTQYF. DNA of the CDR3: TGTGCCAGCAGCTCACGGACAGGGAGCGCAGATACGCAGTATTTT.

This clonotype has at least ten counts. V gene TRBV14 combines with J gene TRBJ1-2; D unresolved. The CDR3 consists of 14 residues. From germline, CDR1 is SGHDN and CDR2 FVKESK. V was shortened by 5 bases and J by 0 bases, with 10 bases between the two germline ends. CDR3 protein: CASSFFGSNYGYTF. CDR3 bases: TGTGCCAGCAGCTTTTTTGGTTCTAACTATGGCTACACCTTC.

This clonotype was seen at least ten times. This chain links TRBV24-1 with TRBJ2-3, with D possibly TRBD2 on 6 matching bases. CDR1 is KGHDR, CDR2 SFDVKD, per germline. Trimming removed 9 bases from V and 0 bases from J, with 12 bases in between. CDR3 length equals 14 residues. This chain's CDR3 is CATGSRDSTDTQYF. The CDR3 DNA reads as TGTGCCACCGGATCGCGGGATAGCACAGATACGCAGTATTTT.

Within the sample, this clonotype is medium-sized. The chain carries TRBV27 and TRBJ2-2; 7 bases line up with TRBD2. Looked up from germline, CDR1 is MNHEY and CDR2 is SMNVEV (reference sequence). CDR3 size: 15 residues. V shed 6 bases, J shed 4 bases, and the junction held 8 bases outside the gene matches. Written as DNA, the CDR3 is TGTGCCAGCAGAAGAGGGACTACCCTCACCGGGGAGCTGTTTTTT. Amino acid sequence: CASRRGTTLTGELFF.

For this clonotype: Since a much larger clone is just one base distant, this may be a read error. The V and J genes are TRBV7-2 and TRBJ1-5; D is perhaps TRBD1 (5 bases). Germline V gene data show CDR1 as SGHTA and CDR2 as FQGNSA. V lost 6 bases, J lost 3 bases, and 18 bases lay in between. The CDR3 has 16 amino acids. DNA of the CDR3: TGTGCCAGCAGTTACTTGTTCAGGGACTTCAATCAGCCCCAGCATTTT. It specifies CASSYLFRDFNQPQHF.

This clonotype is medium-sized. The CDR3 protein is CASSTSTSNQPQHF. CDR3 DNA sequence: TGTGCCAGCAGTACATCGACAAGCAATCAGCCCCAGCATTTT. The chain uses TRBV27 and TRBJ1-5; no clear D gene. The CDR3 consists of 14 residues. Between the trimmed V and J ends, which lost 5 bases and 1 base, there was a span of 9 bases. CDR1 is MNHEY, CDR2 SMNVEV, per germline (reference sequence).

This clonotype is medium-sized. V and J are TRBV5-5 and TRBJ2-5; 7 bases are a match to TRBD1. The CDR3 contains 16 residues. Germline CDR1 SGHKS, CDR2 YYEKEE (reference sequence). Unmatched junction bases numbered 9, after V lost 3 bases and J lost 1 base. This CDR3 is CASSSSPWTGQETQYF. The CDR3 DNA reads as TGTGCCAGCAGCTCGTCCCCTTGGACAGGCCAAGAGACCCAGTACTTC.

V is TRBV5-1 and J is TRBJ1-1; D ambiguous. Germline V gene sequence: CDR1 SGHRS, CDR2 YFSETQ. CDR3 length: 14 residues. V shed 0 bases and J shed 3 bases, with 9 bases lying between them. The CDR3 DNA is TGCGCCAGCAGCTTGGACATTGCGGACACTGAAGCTTTCTTT. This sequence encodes CASSLDIADTEAFF. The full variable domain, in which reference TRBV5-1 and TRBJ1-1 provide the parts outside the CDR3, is KAGVTQTPRYLIKTRGQQVTLSCSPISGHRSVSWYQQTPGQGLQFLFEYFSETQRNKGNFPGRFSGRQFSNSRSEMNVSTLELGDSALYLCASSLDIADTEAFFGQGTRLTVV.

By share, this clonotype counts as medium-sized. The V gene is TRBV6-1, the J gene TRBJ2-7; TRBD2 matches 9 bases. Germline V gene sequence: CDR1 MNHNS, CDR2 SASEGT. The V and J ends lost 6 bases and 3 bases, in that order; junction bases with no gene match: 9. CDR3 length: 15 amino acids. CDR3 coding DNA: TGTGCCAGCAGGGAGCTAGCGGGGATTAGCTACGAGCAGTACTTC. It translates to CASRELAGISYEQYF.

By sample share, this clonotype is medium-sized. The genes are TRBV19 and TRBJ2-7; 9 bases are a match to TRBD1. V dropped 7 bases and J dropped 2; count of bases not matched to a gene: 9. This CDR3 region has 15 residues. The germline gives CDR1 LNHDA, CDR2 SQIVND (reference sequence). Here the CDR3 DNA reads TGTGCCAGTACCTCCGGCCGGACAGGGGCCTACGAGCAGTACTTC. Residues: CASTSGRTGAYEQYF.

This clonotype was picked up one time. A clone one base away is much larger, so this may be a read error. The CDR3 protein is CATSDRGQYNEQIF. CDR3 nucleotides: TGTGCCACCAGTGATCGCGGGCAGTACAATGAGCAGATCTTC. This sequence joins TRBV24-1 and TRBJ2-1, with D perhaps TRBD2 (5 bases). Germline assignment: CDR1 KGHDR and CDR2 SFDVKD. The CDR3 loop spans 14 amino acids.